One sample yielded the 8 T cell receptor beta chains listed below, sequenced in a study of siplizumab effects on memory and regulatory T cells. Data came from immunoSEQ multiplex PCR; TCRdb stores just in-frame clones and leaves some out. Here the sample spans about 120,000 clones, over 85% being singletons. Sequenced input: non-Treg CD4+ T cells sorted from blood. Receptors originate from a human donor in good health.

The V and J genes are TRBV2 and TRBJ2-5; the D gene is possibly TRBD1 (6 bases). Germline V gene sequence: CDR1 SNHLY, CDR2 FYNNEI. The CDR3 contains 13 residues. V was cut by 7 bases and J by 5 bases, with 14 bases left in between. CDR3 amino acids: CASKTGLGETQYF. The CDR3 nucleotides are TGTGCCAGCAAAACAGGGTTGGGGGAGACCCAGTACTTC. Full variable domain (remainder filled in from reference TRBV2 and TRBJ2-5): EPEVTQTPSHQVTQMGQEVILRCVPISNHLYFYWYRQILGQKVEFLVSFYNNEISEKSEIFDDQFSVERPDGSNFTLKIRSTKLEDSAMYFCASKTGLGETQYFGPGTRLLVL.

A single count supports this clone. CDR3 residues: CASSPPANTEAFF. In DNA, the CDR3 is TGTGCCAGCTCACCACCAGCGAACACTGAAGCTTTCTTT. The chain recombines TRBV18 with TRBJ1-1; D is undetermined. Trimming shortened V by 0 bases and J by 1 base, and 3 bases separated the two germline ends. Germline V CDR1 and CDR2: KGHSH, LQKENI. The length of the CDR3 is 13 residues.

This clone has just a few counts. This chain links TRBV11-2 with TRBJ1-6; D is possibly TRBD1 (5 bases). Between the trimmed V and J ends, which lost 0 bases and 11 bases, there was a span of 14 bases. The CDR3 runs to 15 residues. The germline gives CDR1 SGHAT, CDR2 FQNNGV. As DNA, the CDR3 is TGTGCCAGCAGCTTAGACGGGGCAGGTTGGGCACCCCTCCACTTT. This sequence encodes CASSLDGAGWAPLHF. Supplemented by reference TRBV11-2 and TRBJ1-6, the full variable domain reads EAGVAQSPRYKIIEKRQSVAFWCNPISGHATLYWYQQILGQGPKLLIQFQNNGVVDDSQLPKDRFSAERLKGVDSTLKIQPAKLEDSAVYLCASSLDGAGWAPLHFGNGTRLTVT.

The chain joins TRBV5-6 to TRBJ1-1; D is possibly TRBD1 (5 bases). Trimming left V 2 bases short and J 5 bases short, with 19 bases between. Germline CDR1 reads SGHDT; CDR2 reads YYEEEE. This CDR3 has 16 amino acids. CDR3 DNA: TGTGCCAGCAGCTTTGGGCAGGGTAGGGCGGGAACTGAAGCTTTCTTT. Amino acids: CASSFGQGRAGTEAFF. The complete variable domain, with remaining parts taken from reference TRBV5-6 and TRBJ1-1, reads DAGVTQSPTHLIKTRGQQVTLRCSPKSGHDTVSWYQQALGQGPQFIFQYYEEEERQRGNFPDRFSGHQFPNYSSELNVNALLLGDSALYLCASSFGQGRAGTEAFFGQGTRLTVV.

The chain joins TRBV18 to TRBJ1-1; D is unresolved. The V gene's germline CDR1 is KGHSH and CDR2 LQKENI. The CDR3 has 12 amino acids. With 1 base removed from V and 6 bases from J, the gap between germline ends came to 6 bases. The CDR3 reads CASSPREAEAFF. CDR3 coding DNA: TGTGCCAGCTCACCACGAGAAGCTGAAGCTTTCTTT.

V and J are TRBV6-5 and TRBJ1-1, with TRBD1 matching over 11 bases. J was trimmed by 10 bases and V by 10 bases; bases with no gene match: 11. This CDR3 has 13 residues. Per germline, CDR1 MNHEY and CDR2 SVGAGI. CDR3 protein: CATSAGTGGRAFF. CDR3 nucleotide sequence: TGTGCCACCTCGGCCGGGACAGGGGGTAGAGCTTTCTTT.

The chain is built from TRBV7-2 and TRBJ2-7; 9 bases are a match to TRBD1. The germline V gene has CDR1 SGHTA and CDR2 FQGNSA. This CDR3 is 14 amino acids long. Trimming took 5 bases from V and 6 from J; bases not matched to a gene: 8. The CDR3 loop reads CASSHRDRDSEQYF. In DNA form, the CDR3 reads TGTGCCAGCAGCCACCGGGACAGGGATAGCGAGCAGTACTTC.

Regarding this clone: The sample contains more than one DNA sequence encoding this CDR3. This chain's CDR3 is CASSRDGNYGYTF. The DNA of the CDR3 is TGTGCCAGTAGTAGAGACGGAAACTATGGCTACACCTTC. V gene TRBV19 combines with J gene TRBJ1-2; D is unclear. The germline V and J ends were trimmed by 4 bases and 2 bases, with 8 bases remaining between them. The germline CDR1 and CDR2 sequences are LNHDA and SQIVND (reference sequence). The CDR3 loop spans 13 amino acids.